This is a list of T cell receptor beta chains from one sample in a study of beta chain features in type 1 diabetes. The data were produced by immunoSEQ multiplex PCR, yet TCRdb's version contains in-frame clones alone and is incomplete. The data show roughly 150,000 clones, with roughly 8% seen just once and under 0.65% held by the top ten. The specimen sequenced was central memory CD4+ T cells from blood. These receptors were taken from a woman between 18 and 29 years old with type 1 diabetes. Each CDR3 is given with its conserved first and last residue.

CDR3 protein: CASSQSSGVRGYTF; V gene: TRBV23-1; J gene: TRBJ1-2
CDR3 protein: CASSPADRNTGELFF; V gene: TRBV5-1; J gene: TRBJ2-2
CDR3 protein: CASRAGLISYNEQFF; V gene: TRBV19; J gene: TRBJ2-1
CDR3 protein: CASSFGQDTQYF; V gene: TRBV7-2; J gene: TRBJ2-3
CDR3 protein: CASTLGTGTYNGQFF; V gene: TRBV5-5; J gene: TRBJ2-1
CDR3 protein: CASSRGGTSVDEQYF; V gene: TRBV7-9; J gene: TRBJ2-7
CDR3 protein: CASSRALGDEKLFF; V gene: TRBV18; J gene: TRBJ1-4
CDR3 protein: CASSPIRTGRPDTQYF; V gene: TRBV27; J gene: TRBJ2-3
CDR3 protein: CASSRGLGGSDTQYF; V gene: TRBV7-7; J gene: TRBJ2-3
CDR3 protein: CASSYYGQGNSPLHF; V gene: TRBV6-5; J gene: TRBJ1-6
CDR3 protein: CASSVATEETQYF; V gene: TRBV9; J gene: TRBJ2-5
CDR3 protein: CASSIRSAGPDTQYF; V gene: TRBV19; J gene: TRBJ2-3
CDR3 protein: CASSPRTSGAYELYF; V gene: TRBV9; J gene: TRBJ2-7
CDR3 protein: CASSFYTDTQYF; V gene: TRBV7-2; J gene: TRBJ2-3
CDR3 protein: CAISELVTGVSYEQYF; V gene: TRBV10-3; J gene: -
CDR3 protein: CASRWGEGYNEQFF; V gene: TRBV27; J gene: TRBJ2-1
CDR3 protein: CASSVLGAEQFF; V gene: TRBV9; J gene: TRBJ2-1
CDR3 protein: CASSTQGLSDNEQFF; V gene: TRBV5-1; J gene: TRBJ2-1
CDR3 protein: CASSQDPAPGAQYF; V gene: TRBV4-2; J gene: TRBJ2-5
CDR3 protein: CASSQYQISDTQYF; V gene: TRBV18; J gene: TRBJ2-3
CDR3 protein: CASSLAGEGDEQFF; V gene: TRBV5-6; J gene: TRBJ2-1
CDR3 protein: CASSQDEVTKFSGNTIYF; V gene: TRBV4-3; J gene: TRBJ1-3
CDR3 protein: CASSQDAGETQYF; V gene: TRBV14; J gene: TRBJ2-5
CDR3 protein: CSPWGGDEQFF; V gene: TRBV20-1; J gene: TRBJ2-1
CDR3 protein: CASSESRAGTQYF; V gene: TRBV10-1; J gene: TRBJ2-5
CDR3 protein: CAHRTGPDYGYTF; V gene: TRBV2; J gene: TRBJ1-2
CDR3 protein: CASSPDTQETQYF; V gene: TRBV5-1; J gene: TRBJ2-5
CDR3 protein: CASNGGNSYGYTF; V gene: TRBV6-5; J gene: TRBJ1-2
CDR3 protein: CASRAGGWSPLHF; V gene: TRBV7-9; J gene: TRBJ1-6
CDR3 protein: CASSLGPLNTEAFF; V gene: TRBV7-2; J gene: TRBJ1-1
CDR3 protein: CASSLVAETYNEQFF; V gene: TRBV5-1; J gene: TRBJ2-1
CDR3 protein: CASSLTGIRGYTF; V gene: TRBV27; J gene: TRBJ1-2
CDR3 protein: CASSLVGAGETQYF; V gene: TRBV7-9; J gene: TRBJ2-5
CDR3 protein: CASTVETSSYNEQFF; V gene: TRBV2; J gene: TRBJ2-1
CDR3 protein: CASSSPGHTNEQFF; V gene: TRBV7-3; J gene: TRBJ2-1
CDR3 protein: CASSFNRNTEAFF; V gene: TRBV5-1; J gene: TRBJ1-1
CDR3 protein: CASSIRGADTEAFF; V gene: TRBV19; J gene: TRBJ1-1
CDR3 protein: CASNPNRASELFF; V gene: TRBV14; J gene: TRBJ2-2
CDR3 protein: CASSLEGQGEKLFF; V gene: TRBV5-1; J gene: TRBJ1-4
CDR3 protein: CATSIQTGTSGGANEQFF; V gene: TRBV7-8; J gene: TRBJ2-1
CDR3 protein: CASSYSTGVPEGEQFF; V gene: TRBV6-5; J gene: TRBJ2-1
CDR3 protein: CASSLQGAGQPQHF; V gene: TRBV7-9; J gene: TRBJ1-5
CDR3 protein: CASNRGGTNEKLFF; V gene: TRBV2; J gene: TRBJ1-4
CDR3 protein: CASSLRLAGGQETQYF; V gene: TRBV27; J gene: TRBJ2-5
CDR3 protein: CASKLMNTEAFF; V gene: TRBV28; J gene: TRBJ1-1
CDR3 protein: CASSYSGTETEAFF; V gene: TRBV6-6; J gene: TRBJ1-1
CDR3 protein: CASSGRTGGGGTDTQYF; V gene: TRBV6-1; J gene: TRBJ2-3
CDR3 protein: CSVDRGWGAFF; V gene: TRBV29-1; J gene: TRBJ1-1
CDR3 protein: CASSLEEGGIQYF; V gene: TRBV11-3; J gene: TRBJ2-4
CDR3 protein: CASSPISGGNQPQHF; V gene: TRBV7-9; J gene: TRBJ1-5
CDR3 protein: CASSPGANEQFF; V gene: TRBV11-2; J gene: TRBJ2-1
CDR3 protein: CASRGPGTSGTDTQYF; V gene: TRBV28; J gene: TRBJ2-3
CDR3 protein: CASSTGLRGSQYF; V gene: TRBV7-2; J gene: TRBJ2-5
CDR3 protein: CSVTTSLRTEAFF; V gene: TRBV29-1; J gene: TRBJ1-1
CDR3 protein: CASSSSPIHEQYF; V gene: TRBV11-1; J gene: TRBJ2-7